A selection of T cell receptor beta chains follows, all from one sample in a study of identical twins. TCRdb recomputed calls from the 5' RACE reads with MiXCR, one row per CDR3 protein. The sample carries about 810,000 distinct CDR3 sequences, 12% recorded once. This sample was also put to use in a study of yellow fever vaccine responses in identical twins.

The sequenced sample consisted of PBMCs. The receptor set was obtained from a woman under 30 in good health. CDR3s include the opening cysteine and the closing phenylalanine or tryptophan. The D gene is left open where the match is weak. Clone sizes are given selectively: once, few, many, or a class where the clone is expanded.

J gene	D gene	CDR3 length	clone size	V gene	CDR3 DNA	CDR3 protein
TRBJ2-5	NA	14	once	TRBV7-3	TGTGCCAGCAGCATAACAGGGAGGCAAGAGACCCAGTACTTC	CASSITGRQETQYF
TRBJ2-1	NA	12	many	TRBV10-3	TGTGCCATCAGTGATGCTGTGTATGAGCAGTTCTTC	CAISDAVYEQFF
TRBJ2-3	NA	14	NA	TRBV20-1	TGCAGTGCTAGAGTCCTAGCACGTCACGATACGCAGTATTTT	CSARVLARHDTQYF
TRBJ2-1	TRBD2	17	NA	TRBV10-3	TGTGCCATCAGTGAGACCACAACTGGCGGGAGCACCAATGAGCAGTTCTTC	CAISETTTGGSTNEQFF
TRBJ2-7	TRBD2	17	NA	TRBV12-5	TGTGCTAGTGCCGATGGGACTAGCGGGAGTTTGTTCTACGAGCAGTACTTC	CASADGTSGSLFYEQYF
TRBJ2-3	NA	16	many	TRBV7-8	TGTGCGAGCAAGAGGGTTTGGGGGTCCTATTTAGATACGCAGTATTTT	CASKRVWGSYLDTQYF
TRBJ1-5	NA	15	NA	TRBV12-3/TRBV12-4	TGTGCCAGCAGTTCTTATGGGGGTAGCAATCAGCCCCAGCATTTT	CASSSYGGSNQPQHF
TRBJ1-2	NA	16	few	TRBV6-1	TGTGCCAGCATCAAAAGTGTAGTATCGGGGGCTAGAGGCTACACCTTC	CASIKSVVSGARGYTF
TRBJ2-2	TRBD2	19	few	TRBV4-2	TGTGCCAGCAGCCAACCGACTAGCGGGGGGTCAGGGAGGACCGGGGAGCTGTTTTTT	CASSQPTSGGSGRTGELFF
TRBJ2-1	NA	14	NA	TRBV9	TGTGCCAGCAGCTTCTCGTATAGCGGTGATGAGCAGTTCTTC	CASSFSYSGDEQFF
TRBJ2-3	NA	12	few	TRBV10-3	TGTGCCATCAGGAAGGGCACAGATACGCAGTATTTT	CAIRKGTDTQYF
TRBJ1-1	NA	13	many	TRBV19	TGTGCCAGTAGTACTAGGGAAGGCACTGAAGCTTTCTTT	CASSTREGTEAFF
TRBJ2-1	NA	12	few	TRBV24-1	TGTGCCACCAGTGAGATTGTCAATGAGCAGTTCTTC	CATSEIVNEQFF
TRBJ2-7	NA	14	many	TRBV4-1	TGCGCCAGCAGCTCCAACTTCGGTTCCTACGAGCAGTACTTC	CASSSNFGSYEQYF
TRBJ2-7	NA	15	few	TRBV12-3/TRBV12-4	TGTGCCAGCAGTTTAGCCGGGAGTTGGTTAGGCGAGCAGTACTTC	CASSLAGSWLGEQYF
TRBJ2-5	TRBD1	14	many	TRBV6-5	TGTGCCAGCAGTTTCCCGACAGGGGAAGAGACCCAGTACTTC	CASSFPTGEETQYF
TRBJ2-6	TRBD1	16	few	TRBV6-1	TGTGCCAGCAGTCAGGACAGGGGGCTTGGGGCCAACGTCCTGACTTTC	CASSQDRGLGANVLTF